The following is a TCR beta chain sequence with its context. Its cognate antigen has yet to be identified. No much larger clonotype is one base removed from it; base qualities were not supplied. This record belongs to a study of blood T cell repertoires in COVID-19 (dated by TCRdb to the early 2020s). Looking at the study overall: Samples covering the acute and convalescent phases of COVID-19 were provided by collaborators in the United States, Italy and Spain. The material from the prospective study consisted of cDNA or gDNA derived from T cells, B-cell-depleted T cells, or PBMCs. Deeply sampled blood TCRbeta repertoires from subjects exposed to, actively infected with, or recovered from COVID-19 were included in the dataset. A freely available public database, intended as a resource for researchers studying the immune response to SARS-CoV-2, is where the repertoires were released. The samples were drawn from two sources: the first 160 participants of the ongoing ImmuneRACE study, and about 1,300 subjects contributed by 6 global collaborators. Nearly every sample came with metadata listing a de-identified subject ID, COVID-19 status, age in years and sex. Where available, HLA class I and class II types were taken from metadata supplied by the sample provider and were not determined by assay-based typing.

As encoded in the germline V gene, CDR1 is SNHLY while CDR2 is FYNNEI. A distance of 5 bases separates the germline ends of V and J, which lose 7 bases and 0 bases respectively. The CDR3 runs 12 residues from the cysteine to the phenylalanine. Just the 36-base CDR3 DNA is kept, in frame starting at base 1. General study outcomes and caveats: The amount of clinical and demographic metadata varied by source and participant and was provided uncurated.

TCRbeta CDR3 regions were amplified from genomic DNA using the immunoSEQ Assay, a bias-controlled multiplex PCR. On the authors' methods: The number of nucleated cells in each sample was estimated by amplification of reference gene primers within the assay. To quantify the absolute abundance of each unique TCRbeta CDR3 rearrangement, sequence reads were collapsed and filtered. Productive Simpson clonality was computed per sample as the square root of Simpson's diversity index over productive rearrangements. In TCRdb, the immuneACCESS table is reduced to in-frame sequences with V and J assigned. These tables do not hold every clone; where another copy was compared, an unresolved V gene accounts for under half, and the others remain unexplained. The V and J calls and clone size are taken from that table; D and trimming were inferred from the DNA. The sample table records hundreds of thousands of clones; 86% of these occur just once. Over 5.5% of the sample is taken by the ten largest.

In Seattle, one collaborating source enrolled patients while the infection was active and tracked those patients longitudinally over the course of disease. Whole blood was collected in K2EDTA tubes by collaborating institutions according to the institutions' own protocols. For TCRbeta analysis, collaborators shipped samples in one of three forms: frozen whole blood, isolated PBMCs, or DNA extracted from either of those sample types. This clonotype originated in a woman older than 75 with COVID-19, enrolled during active disease. The chain links TRBV2 with TRBJ2-3; TRBD1 is perhaps the D gene, given 5 matching bases. Source material: peripheral blood. The CDR3 reads CASKGSTDTQYF. The DNA sequence reads TGTGCCAGCAAGGGGAGCACAGATACGCAGTATTTT.